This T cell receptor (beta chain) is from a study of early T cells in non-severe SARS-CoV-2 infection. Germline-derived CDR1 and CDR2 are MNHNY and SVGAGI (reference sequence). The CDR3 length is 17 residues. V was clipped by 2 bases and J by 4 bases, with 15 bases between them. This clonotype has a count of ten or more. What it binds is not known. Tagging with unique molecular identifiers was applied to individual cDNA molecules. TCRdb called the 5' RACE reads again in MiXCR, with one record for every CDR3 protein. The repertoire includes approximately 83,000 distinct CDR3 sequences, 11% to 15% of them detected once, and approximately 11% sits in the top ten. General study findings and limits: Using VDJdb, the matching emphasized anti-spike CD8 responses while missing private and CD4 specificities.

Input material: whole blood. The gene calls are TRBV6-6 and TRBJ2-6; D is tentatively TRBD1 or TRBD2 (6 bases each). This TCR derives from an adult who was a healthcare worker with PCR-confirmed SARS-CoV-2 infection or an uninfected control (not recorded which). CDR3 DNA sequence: TGTGCCAGCAGTTACGGAGGGGGGCTCTCAGGGGCCAACGTCCTGACTTTC. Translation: CASSYGGGLSGANVLTF.